The rows below give T cell receptor beta chains drawn from one sample of a study of CD8+CD57+ T cells in acquired aplastic anemia. One entry per CDR3 protein, called by TCRdb with MiXCR from the reads. Here the sample spans about 210,000 distinct CDR3 sequences, around 60% being singletons. Sequenced sample: sorted CD4+, CD8+, or CD8+CD57+ T cells (not recorded which) from PBMCs. These TCRs come from a human donor in good health. The CDR3 runs from the conserved cysteine through the conserved F or W. D genes are given only for firm matches. Only some rows state a clone size, as once, few, many or a class for expanded clones.

V gene,J gene,clone size,CDR3 length,D gene,CDR3 protein,CDR3 DNA
TRBV7-3,TRBJ2-3,many,15,TRBD2,CASSTLADSTDTQYF,TGTGCCAGCAGCACACTAGCGGACTCGACAGATACGCAGTATTTT
TRBV5-1,TRBJ2-7,many,15,TRBD1,CASSMGQGRSFEQYF,TGCGCCAGCAGCATGGGACAGGGTCGGTCGTTTGAGCAGTACTTC
TRBV7-9,TRBJ2-7,.,16,.,CASSPEATRVREEQYF,TGTGCCAGCAGCCCGGAGGCGACGCGAGTCCGCGAGGAGCAGTACTTC
TRBV12-5,TRBJ2-1,many,15,TRBD2,CASGLVAGGLDEQFF,TGTGCTAGTGGTTTGGTAGCGGGGGGGCTGGATGAGCAGTTCTTC
TRBV2,TRBJ1-2,.,14,TRBD1,CASSPTGSGYGYTF,TGTGCCAGCAGTCCGACAGGGTCGGGGTATGGCTACACCTTC
TRBV5-4,TRBJ1-2,.,16,TRBD1,CASSSGQRTLNYGYTF,TGTGCCAGCAGCTCGGGACAGCGAACCCTCAACTATGGCTACACCTTC
TRBV15,TRBJ2-7,.,16,TRBD1,CATSRVTGDRSYEQYF,TGTGCCACCAGCAGGGTGACAGGGGATAGATCCTACGAGCAGTACTTC
TRBV7-3,TRBJ1-5,.,11,.,CASSRNQPQHF,TGTGCCAGCAGCAGGAATCAGCCCCAGCATTTT
TRBV15,TRBJ2-7,.,16,.,CASSTSTGPSSYEQYF,TGTGCCAGCAGCACTTCGACAGGTCCGAGCTCCTACGAGCAGTACTTC
TRBV2,TRBJ2-3,many,15,TRBD2,CASSASGRSTDTQYF,TGTGCCAGCAGTGCTAGCGGGAGGAGCACAGATACGCAGTATTTT
TRBV2,TRBJ1-1,.,13,.,CASSGEGSTEAFF,TGTGCCAGCAGTGGGGAGGGGAGCACTGAAGCTTTCTTT
TRBV24-1,TRBJ2-1,few,14,.,CATSDEGSYNEQFF,TGTGCCACCAGTGATGAGGGCTCCTACAATGAGCAGTTCTTC
TRBV19,TRBJ1-1,.,12,.,CASSMGYTEAFF,TGTGCCAGTAGTATGGGATACACTGAAGCTTTCTTT
TRBV7-6,TRBJ1-6,.,12,.,CANSSFNSPLHF,TGTGCCAACAGCTCCTTTAATTCACCCCTCCACTTT
TRBV7-3,TRBJ2-7,.,12,.,CASSSWAGEQYF,TGTGCCAGCAGCTCCTGGGCCGGCGAGCAGTACTTC
TRBV20-1,TRBJ2-7,.,11,TRBD1,CSAGTGIEQYF,TGCAGTGCTGGGACAGGGATCGAGCAGTACTTC
TRBV20-1,TRBJ1-2,once,10,.,CSAPGFGYTF,TGCAGTGCTCCCGGTTTTGGCTACACCTTC
TRBV19,TRBJ2-1,.,15,TRBD2,CASSDLAGGDNEQFF,TGTGCCAGTAGCGACCTAGCGGGGGGGGACAATGAGCAGTTCTTC
TRBV10-3,TRBJ2-2,many,17,TRBD2,CAISESAGGENTGELFF,TGTGCCATCAGTGAGTCAGCGGGGGGGGAGAACACCGGGGAGCTGTTTTTT
TRBV25-1,TRBJ1-4,.,17,.,CASSEMGRGATNEKLFF,TGTGCCAGCAGTGAAATGGGCAGGGGAGCAACTAATGAAAAACTGTTTTTT
TRBV2,TRBJ2-7,.,15,TRBD2,CASTELAGGNYEQYF,TGTGCCAGCACAGAACTAGCGGGGGGGAACTACGAGCAGTACTTC
TRBV2,TRBJ2-3,.,14,.,CASSVETGTDTQYF,TGTGCCAGCAGTGTGGAAACAGGCACAGATACGCAGTATTTT
TRBV10-2,TRBJ2-1,.,16,.,CASSEHNGSSYNEQFF,TGCGCCAGCAGTGAGCATAACGGGAGCTCCTACAATGAGCAGTTCTTC
TRBV7-2,TRBJ1-2,once,13,.,CASSFMDSPSYTF,TGTGCCAGCAGCTTTATGGACAGCCCCTCCTACACCTTC
TRBV19,TRBJ1-6,many,14,.,CASELGARNSPLHF,TGTGCCTCCGAACTGGGGGCGAGGAATTCACCCCTCCACTTT
TRBV7-9,TRBJ2-3,.,15,.,CASSLSGSGRDTQYF,TGTGCCAGCAGCCTATCGGGCAGCGGGCGGGATACGCAGTATTTT
TRBV9,TRBJ2-7,many,15,TRBD2,CASSGSGRSSYEQYF,TGTGCCAGCAGCGGGAGCGGGAGGAGCTCCTACGAGCAGTACTTC
TRBV24-1,TRBJ2-3,.,17,.,CATSDFGTDTSTDTQYF,TGTGCCACCAGTGATTTTGGCACAGACACTAGCACAGATACGCAGTATTTT
TRBV7-9,TRBJ1-2,.,15,TRBD1,CASSSPGQGEYGYTF,TGTGCCAGCAGCTCACCGGGACAGGGAGAGTATGGCTACACCTTC
TRBV29-1,TRBJ2-1,many,10,.,CSHSGLEQFF,TGCAGCCACAGCGGGCTTGAGCAGTTCTTC
TRBV5-1,TRBJ1-1,.,14,TRBD1,CASSGQGEDTEAFF,TGCGCCAGCAGCGGACAGGGGGAGGATACTGAAGCTTTCTTT
TRBV5-6,TRBJ1-1,.,14,TRBD1,CASSWGTEDTEAFF,TGTGCCAGCAGCTGGGGGACAGAGGACACTGAAGCTTTCTTT
TRBV7-9,TRBJ2-5,.,14,.,CASSLDREIRGQYF,TGTGCCAGCAGCTTAGACAGGGAGATCAGGGGCCAGTACTTC
TRBV7-9,TRBJ2-1,many,16,.,CASSPLEGPTYNEQFF,TGTGCCAGCAGCCCCCTGGAGGGACCAACCTACAATGAGCAGTTCTTC
TRBV19,TRBJ1-5,.,19,TRBD1,CASSIRAGQGAHSNQPQHF,TGTGCCAGTAGTATAAGGGCGGGACAGGGGGCGCATAGCAATCAGCCCCAGCATTTT
TRBV19,TRBJ2-3,.,15,TRBD2,CASSIGTRVTDTQYF,TGTGCCAGTAGTATCGGGACTAGAGTCACAGATACGCAGTATTTT